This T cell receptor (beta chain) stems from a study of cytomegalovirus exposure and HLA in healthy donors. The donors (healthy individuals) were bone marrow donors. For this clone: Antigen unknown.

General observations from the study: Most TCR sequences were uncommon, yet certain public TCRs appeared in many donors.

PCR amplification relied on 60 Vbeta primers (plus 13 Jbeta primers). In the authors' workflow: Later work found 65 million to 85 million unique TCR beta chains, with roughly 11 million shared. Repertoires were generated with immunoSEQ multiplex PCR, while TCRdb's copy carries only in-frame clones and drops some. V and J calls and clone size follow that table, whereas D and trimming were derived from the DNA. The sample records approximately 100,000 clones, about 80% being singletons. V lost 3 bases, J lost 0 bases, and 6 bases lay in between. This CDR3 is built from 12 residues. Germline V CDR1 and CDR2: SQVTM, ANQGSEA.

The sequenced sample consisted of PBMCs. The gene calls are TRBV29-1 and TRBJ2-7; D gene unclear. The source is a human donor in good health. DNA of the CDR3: TGCAGCGTTGACAACAACTCCTACGAGCAGTACTTC. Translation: CSVDNNSYEQYF.